Following are 6 T cell receptor beta chains from one sample sequenced in a study of shared clonotypes between healthy human individuals. The naive CD8 population came from CD45RO-negative cells selected for CCR7, without terminally differentiated effector memory CD45RA+ cells. Measured with immunoSEQ multiplex PCR; TCRdb has only the in-frame clones, and not every one. The sample holds around 610,000 clones; roughly 96% are singletons and the top ten take approximately 0.12%. Specimen: naive CD8+ T cells sorted from blood. Receptors originate from a woman aged 25 to 39 in good health.

The chain recombines TRBV5-4 with TRBJ1-3, with no clear D. Between the trimmed V and J ends, which lost 2 bases and 0 bases, there was a span of 9 bases. Germline V gene data show CDR1 as SGHNT and CDR2 as YYREEE (reference sequence). The CDR3 sequence is 15 residues long. The CDR3 nucleotides read TGTGCCAGCAGCTTTAACGCAGACTCTGGAAACACCATATATTTT. Its translation: CASSFNADSGNTIYF.

This chain connects TRBV27 to TRBJ2-7, with TRBD1 matching over 10 bases. The ends lost 1 base at V and 3 bases at J; junction bases unmatched: 6. Germline V gene sequence: CDR1 MNHEY, CDR2 SMNVEV (reference sequence). The CDR3 length is 16 residues. CDR3 amino acids: CASSLLGTGVNYEQYF. The CDR3 bases are TGTGCCAGCAGTTTATTAGGGACAGGGGTAAACTACGAGCAGTACTTC.

This chain connects TRBV9 to TRBJ1-2, with D tentatively TRBD1 (6 bases). The CDR3 runs 13 residues. Trimming removed 3 bases at V and 4 bases at J, with 10 bases between. From germline, CDR1 is SGDLS and CDR2 YYNGEE. The CDR3 reads CASSAGTSYGYTF. The CDR3 DNA follows: TGTGCCAGCAGCGCCGGGACATCCTATGGCTACACCTTC.

The chain joins TRBV7-9 to TRBJ2-5; possibly TRBD1 for D (6 bases). Trimming left V 4 bases short and J 2 bases short, with 14 bases between. The CDR3 has 15 amino acids. CDR1 and CDR2 from the germline V gene are SEHNR and FQNEAQ (reference sequence). CDR3: CASSSPDSDQETQYF. In nucleotides, the CDR3 is TGTGCCAGCAGCTCCCCGGACAGCGATCAAGAGACCCAGTACTTC. Together with reference TRBV7-9 and TRBJ2-5, the CDR3 gives the full variable domain: DTGVSQNPRHKITKRGQNVTFRCDPISEHNRLYWYRQTLGQGPEFLTYFQNEAQLEKSRLLSDRFSAERPKGSFSTLEIQRTEQGDSAMYLCASSSPDSDQETQYFGPGTRLLVL.

The rearrangement joins TRBV5-4 to TRBJ2-7; 9 nucleotides match TRBD2. Trimming at V came to 4 bases and at J to 3 bases, leaving 8 bases not matched to a gene. Per germline, CDR1 SGHNT and CDR2 YYREEE (reference sequence). CDR3 length: 15 residues. CDR3 amino acids: CASSNGTSRLYEQYF. In nucleotides, the CDR3 is TGTGCCAGCAGCAACGGGACTAGCCGGCTCTACGAGCAGTACTTC.

The gene calls are TRBV28 and TRBJ2-1; D unresolved. Germline V gives CDR1 MDHEN, CDR2 SYDVKM. Trimming shortened V by 10 bases and J by 3 bases, and 7 bases separated the two germline ends. The CDR3 extends over 11 amino acids. CDR3 in amino acids: CATSNYNEQFF. The CDR3 DNA follows: TGTGCCACTTCCAACTACAATGAGCAGTTCTTC.